This TCR beta chain was recorded in a study of T cell repertoires in cytomegalovirus infection. Turning to the study itself: Public TCR beta signatures provided an indication of both CMV infection and a matching HLA type.

About this clonotype: Its antigen is currently unknown.

Study-wide points: Totalled public TCR beta family frequency picked out people who carried CMV plus the relevant HLA. HLA-C-restricted CMV-specific TCR beta clonotypes were dominant in the ex vivo response.

Between the trimmed V and J ends, which lost 3 bases and 3 bases, there was a span of 10 bases. The CDR3 totals 13 residues. The germline V gene encodes CDR1 SQVTM and CDR2 ANQGSEA. TCRdb redid the calling of the reads with MiXCR, one entry per CDR3 protein. The table has about 530,000 distinct CDR3 sequences, about a quarter seen once. This chain joins TRBV29-1 and TRBJ2-3; weak D call: TRBD1 (5 bases). The TCR was taken from a human donor in good health (CMV status not recorded). Some clones in this sample may be carry-over from other donors' samples. Sequenced: PBMCs. The CDR3 coding sequence is TGCAGCGTTGACAGGGCAAGAACAGATACGCAGTATTTT. Translated, it gives CSVDRARTDTQYF.